Sequencing of this T cell receptor beta chain was carried out in a study of blood T cell repertoires in COVID-19 (dated by TCRdb to 2018 to 2021). About the full investigation: Samples from collaborators originated in the United States, Italy and Spain and spanned both the acute and convalescent phases of COVID-19. A freely available public database, intended as a resource for researchers studying the immune response to SARS-CoV-2, is where the repertoires were released. The material from the prospective study consisted of cDNA or gDNA derived from T cells, B-cell-depleted T cells, or PBMCs. The samples were drawn from the first 160 participants of the ongoing ImmuneRACE study and from roughly 1,300 subjects provided by 6 global collaborators. The dataset comprised deeply sampled blood TCRbeta repertoires from subjects exposed to, actively infected with, or recovered from COVID-19. Sample metadata almost always included a de-identified subject ID, COVID-19 status, age in years and sex. HLA class I and class II types, where available, came from metadata supplied by the sample provider rather than from assay-based typing.

Whole blood was collected in K2EDTA tubes by collaborating institutions according to the institutions' own protocols. For TCRbeta analysis, collaborators shipped samples in one of three forms: frozen whole blood, isolated PBMCs, or DNA extracted from either of those sample types. Findings and caveats that apply to the study as a whole: How much clinical and demographic metadata was included differed by source and by participant, and the metadata was provided uncurated.

V is pared back by 2 bases and J by 5 bases, with 15 bases lying between the germline termini. Sequences SGHNT (CDR1) and YYREEE (CDR2) are obtained from the germline V gene (reference sequence). From the cysteine up to the phenylalanine, the CDR3 has a length of 15 residues. The sequence is cut down to CDR3 DNA, 45 bases in frame from base 1. TCRbeta CDR3 regions were amplified from genomic DNA using the immunoSEQ Assay, a bias-controlled multiplex PCR. From the authors' description of their analysis: Within the assay, amplification of reference gene primers was used to estimate how many nucleated cells each sample contained. Sequence reads were collapsed and filtered to measure the absolute abundance of every unique TCRbeta CDR3 rearrangement. For each sample, productive Simpson clonality was calculated as the square root of Simpson's diversity index over productive rearrangements. In TCRdb, the immuneACCESS table is reduced to in-frame sequences with V and J assigned. These tables do not hold every clone; where another copy was compared, an unresolved V gene accounts for under half, and the others remain unexplained. That table gives V, J and clone size, and the DNA gave D and trimming. Here the sample has some 42,000 clones; 70% to 90% occur a single time. Clones ranked in the top ten supply around 3.5% of the sample.

Comment on this clone: Its binding antigen is unknown. No much larger clonotype is one base removed from it; base qualities were not supplied.

Sequencing was carried out using peripheral blood. The V and J genes are TRBV5-4 and TRBJ2-3; the D gene is perhaps TRBD2, on 5 matching bases. The TCR was taken from a human donor in a cohort sampled during active COVID-19. CDR3 region: CASSFKRESIDTQYF. Here is the DNA: TGTGCCAGCAGCTTCAAGAGGGAAAGTATAGATACGCAGTATTTT.